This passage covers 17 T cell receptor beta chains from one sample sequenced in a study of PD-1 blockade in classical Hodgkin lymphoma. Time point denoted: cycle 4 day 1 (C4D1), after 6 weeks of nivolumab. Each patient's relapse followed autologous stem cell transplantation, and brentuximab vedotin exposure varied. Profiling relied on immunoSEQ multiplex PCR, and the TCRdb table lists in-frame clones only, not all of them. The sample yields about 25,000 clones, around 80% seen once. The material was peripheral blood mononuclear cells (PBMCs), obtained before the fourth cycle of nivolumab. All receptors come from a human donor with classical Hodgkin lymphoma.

This chain's CDR3 is CASSFRQGRAGELFF. CDR3 nucleotide sequence: TGTGCCAGCAGCTTTCGACAGGGGAGGGCCGGGGAGCTGTTTTTT. The chain is built from TRBV5-4 and TRBJ2-2, with a weak D call TRBD1 (8 bases). The CDR3 is 15 amino acids. Trimming took off 2 bases at V and 6 bases at J, with 14 bases between the two ends. Germline values: CDR1 SGHNT, CDR2 YYREEE (reference sequence).

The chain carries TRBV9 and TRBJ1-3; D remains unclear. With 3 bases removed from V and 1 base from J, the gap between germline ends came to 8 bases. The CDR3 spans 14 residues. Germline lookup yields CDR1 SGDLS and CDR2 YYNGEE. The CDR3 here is CASSASGSGNTIYF. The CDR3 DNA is TGTGCCAGCAGCGCGTCTGGGTCTGGAAACACCATATATTTT.

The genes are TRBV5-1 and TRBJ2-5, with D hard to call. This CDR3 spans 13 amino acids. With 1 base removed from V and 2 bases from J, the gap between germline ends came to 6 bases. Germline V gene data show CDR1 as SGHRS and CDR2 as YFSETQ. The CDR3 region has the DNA TGCGCCAGCAGCTTGATGAGACAAGAGACCCAGTACTTC. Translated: CASSLMRQETQYF.

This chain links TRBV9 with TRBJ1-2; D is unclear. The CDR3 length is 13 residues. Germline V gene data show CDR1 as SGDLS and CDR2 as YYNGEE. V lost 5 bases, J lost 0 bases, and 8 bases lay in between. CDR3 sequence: CASRGLSNYGYTF. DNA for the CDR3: TGTGCCAGCAGAGGGTTATCTAACTATGGCTACACCTTC.

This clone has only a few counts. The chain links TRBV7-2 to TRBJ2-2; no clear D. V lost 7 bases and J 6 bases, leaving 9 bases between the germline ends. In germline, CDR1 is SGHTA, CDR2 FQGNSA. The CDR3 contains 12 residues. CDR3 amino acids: CASNPEAGELFF. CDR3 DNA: TGTGCCAGCAACCCCGAGGCCGGGGAGCTGTTTTTT.

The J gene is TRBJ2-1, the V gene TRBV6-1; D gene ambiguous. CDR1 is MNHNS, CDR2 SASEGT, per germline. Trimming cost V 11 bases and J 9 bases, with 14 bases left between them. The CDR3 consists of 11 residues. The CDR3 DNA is TGTGCCTCTTCCGAGGTGGGTGAGCAGTTCTTC. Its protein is CASSEVGEQFF.

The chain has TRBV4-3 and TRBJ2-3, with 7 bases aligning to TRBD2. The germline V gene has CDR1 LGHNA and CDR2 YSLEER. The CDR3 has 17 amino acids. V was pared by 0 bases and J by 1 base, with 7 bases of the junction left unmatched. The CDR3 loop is CASSQDVSSGGTDTQYF. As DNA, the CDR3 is TGCGCCAGCAGCCAAGATGTATCCAGCGGGGGCACAGATACGCAGTATTTT.

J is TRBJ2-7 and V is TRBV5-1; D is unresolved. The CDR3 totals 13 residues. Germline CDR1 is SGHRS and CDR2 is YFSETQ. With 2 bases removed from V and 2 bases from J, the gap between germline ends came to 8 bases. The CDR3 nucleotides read TGCGCCAGCAGCTTCAGGAGCCCCTACGAGCAGTACTTC. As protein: CASSFRSPYEQYF.

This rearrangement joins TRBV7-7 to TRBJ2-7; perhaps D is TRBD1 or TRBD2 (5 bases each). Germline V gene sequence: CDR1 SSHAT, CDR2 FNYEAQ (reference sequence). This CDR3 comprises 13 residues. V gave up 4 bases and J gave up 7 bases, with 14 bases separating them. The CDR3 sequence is CASSYAGAGEQYF. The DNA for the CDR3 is TGTGCCAGCAGCTACGCCGGGGCTGGTGAGCAGTACTTC.

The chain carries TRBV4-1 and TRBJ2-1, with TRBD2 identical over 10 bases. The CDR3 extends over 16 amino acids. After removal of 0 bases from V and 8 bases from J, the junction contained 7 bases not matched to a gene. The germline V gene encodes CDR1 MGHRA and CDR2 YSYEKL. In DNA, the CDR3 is TGCGCCAGCAGCCAAGAGGCACTAGCGGGAAGGGATGAGCAGTTCTTC. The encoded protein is CASSQEALAGRDEQFF.

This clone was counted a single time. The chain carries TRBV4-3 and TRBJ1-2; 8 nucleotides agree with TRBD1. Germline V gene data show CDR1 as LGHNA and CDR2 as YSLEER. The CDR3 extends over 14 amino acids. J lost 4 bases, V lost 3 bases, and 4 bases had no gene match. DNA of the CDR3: TGCGCCAGCAGCCAGGCTACAGGGGGCTATGGCTACACCTTC. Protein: CASSQATGGYGYTF.

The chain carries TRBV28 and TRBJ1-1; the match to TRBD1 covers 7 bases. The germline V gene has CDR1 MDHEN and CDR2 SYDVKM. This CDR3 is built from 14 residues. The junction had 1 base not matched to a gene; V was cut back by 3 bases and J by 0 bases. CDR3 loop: CASSLGQLNTEAFF. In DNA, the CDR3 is TGTGCCAGCAGTTTGGGACAGCTGAACACTGAAGCTTTCTTT.

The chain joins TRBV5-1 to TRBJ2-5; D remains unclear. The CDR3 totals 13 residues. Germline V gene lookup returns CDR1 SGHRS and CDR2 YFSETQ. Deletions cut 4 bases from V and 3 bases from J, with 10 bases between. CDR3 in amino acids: CASSPGPKETQYF. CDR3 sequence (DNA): TGCGCCAGCAGCCCCGGTCCTAAAGAGACCCAGTACTTC.

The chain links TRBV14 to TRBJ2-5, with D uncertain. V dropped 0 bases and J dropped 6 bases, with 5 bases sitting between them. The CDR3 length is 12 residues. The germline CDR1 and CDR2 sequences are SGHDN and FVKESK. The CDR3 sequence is CASSQEAKTQYF. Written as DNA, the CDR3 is TGTGCCAGCAGCCAAGAAGCAAAGACCCAGTACTTC.

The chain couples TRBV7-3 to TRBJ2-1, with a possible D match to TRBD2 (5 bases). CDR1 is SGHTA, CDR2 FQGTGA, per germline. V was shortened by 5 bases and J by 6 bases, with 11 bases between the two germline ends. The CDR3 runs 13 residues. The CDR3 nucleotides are TGTGCCAGCAGCATTACTAGTACCAATGAGCAGTTCTTC. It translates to CASSITSTNEQFF.

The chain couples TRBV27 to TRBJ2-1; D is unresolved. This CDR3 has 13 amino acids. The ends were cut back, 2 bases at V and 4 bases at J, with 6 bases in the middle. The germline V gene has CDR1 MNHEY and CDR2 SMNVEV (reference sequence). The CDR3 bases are TGTGCCAGCAGTTTAGCCCAGTACAATGAGCAGTTCTTC. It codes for CASSLAQYNEQFF.

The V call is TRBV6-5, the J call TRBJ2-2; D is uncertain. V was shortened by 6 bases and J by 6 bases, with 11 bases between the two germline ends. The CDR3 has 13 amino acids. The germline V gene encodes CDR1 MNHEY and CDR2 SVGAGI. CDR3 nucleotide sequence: TGTGCCAGCAGGACCTGGTGGTCCGGGGAGCTGTTTTTT. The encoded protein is CASRTWWSGELFF.